This T cell receptor (beta chain) is drawn from a study of cytomegalovirus exposure and HLA in healthy donors. Points from the study as a whole: The authors confirmed in vitro that three CMV-associated chains were specific for CMV antigens.

The CDR3 consists of 13 residues. Germline V gene sequence: CDR1 LGHNA, CDR2 YSLEER. Losses at the gene ends were 1 base for V and 8 bases for J; bases not matched to a gene: 4. With respect to this clone: As yet, its antigen is unknown.

13 Jbeta primers and 60 Vbeta primers were used for the PCR. TCRdb's copy holds only in-frame clones and misses some; the assay was immunoSEQ multiplex PCR. The table lists around 140,000 clones, about 83% of them singletons, with 10% to 15% in the top ten. The clonotype comes from a man in his forties in good health and CMV-seropositive. V gene TRBV4-3 combines with J gene TRBJ1-2; 7 nucleotides align to TRBD1. Sequenced material: PBMCs. As DNA, the CDR3 is TGCGCCAGCAGCCAAGCCGGGACAGTAGGCTACACCTTC. Protein: CASSQAGTVGYTF.